The clone carrying this T cell receptor beta chain was observed a single time. No antigen is known for it. The entry originates in a study of Ad26.COV2.S vaccination and SARS-CoV-2 variants. Overall study: Sample donor was a member of the COV1001 Ad26.COV2.S trial arm. In the study, Ad26.COV2.S was injected intramuscularly once, or twice 56 days apart. General study results and limits: Breadth measured for non-spike TCRs was similar across vaccine and placebo recipients. From the TCR breadth and depth analyses, total T cell responses may have been underestimated.

Assay used: immunoSEQ multiplex PCR; TCRdb lists only in-frame clones, some missing. The table records about 680,000 clones, more than 80% of them present only once. This sample's treatment: roughly 19 received Ad26.COV2.S at low or high dose, single or two shots; about 5 received placebo; per-sample allocation not given. The samples date from day 63 after the first vaccine or placebo injection. The CDR3 spans 15 residues. Germline V gene lookup returns CDR1 SGHAT and CDR2 FQNNGV. Trimming shortened V by 2 bases and J by 7 bases, and 14 bases separated the two germline ends. The rearrangement links TRBV11-2 to TRBJ1-4, with D perhaps TRBD1 (5 bases). The specimen comprised peripheral blood, sampled in a trial of Ad26.COV2.S vaccine versus placebo. The sequence was collected from a person aged 18-65 years who received the Ad26.COV2.S COVID-19 vaccine or a placebo. CDR3 amino acids: CASSLTPQGGEKLFF. DNA of the CDR3: TGTGCCAGCAGCTTAACCCCGCAGGGCGGTGAAAAACTGTTTTTT.